This T cell receptor beta chain emerged from a study of Tregs in tolerant kidney transplant recipients. Study at large: Antibodies separated recipient from donor cells.

The CDR3 runs 16 residues. In germline, CDR1 is SGHAT, CDR2 FQDESV (reference sequence). The V gene end was trimmed by 4 bases and the J gene end by 10 bases; junction bases not matched to a gene: 16. Study results and caveats: Findings come from small patient numbers and require larger validation. Tregs expanded with activated donor B cells seemed most donor-specific.

Regarding this clone: Its antigen is unidentified.

Assay: immunoSEQ multiplex PCR; the TCRdb copy retains only in-frame clones and omits some. The sample carries 35,000 to 50,000 clones, roughly 95% recorded once. This sequence joins TRBV11-1 and TRBJ2-3; 8 bases match TRBD1. What was sequenced was Tregs from blood cultured with allogeneic cells. The clonotype originates from a human donor in good health. The CDR3 region is CASSYRSAQGEWAQYF. As DNA, the CDR3 is TGTGCCAGCAGCTACAGGTCGGCACAGGGGGAGTGGGCGCAGTATTTT. Combining the CDR3 with reference TRBV11-1 and TRBJ2-3 gives the whole variable domain EAEVAQSPRYKITEKSQAVAFWCDPISGHATLYWYRQILGQGPELLVQFQDESVVDDSQLPKDRFSAERLKGVDSTLKIQPAELGDSAMYLCASSYRSAQGEWAQYFGPGTRLTVL.